Reported below is one TCR beta chain. The protocol was immunoSEQ multiplex PCR, while the TCRdb copy is restricted to in-frame clones and leaves out a portion. The sample comprises approximately 150,000 clones, 91% of which are singletons, and under 2% rests with the top ten. The germline V gene has CDR1 MNHEY and CDR2 SVGAGI. The CDR3 runs to 12 residues. Trimming removed 7 bases from V and 10 bases from J, with 16 bases in between. The data derive from a study of T cell responses to AZD1222 COVID-19 vaccine. The sequencing here drew on peripheral blood, taken 28 days after the second AZD1222 dose. This rearrangement joins TRBV6-5 to TRBJ1-1; D gene uncertain. The receptor was derived from an adult who received the AZD1222 COVID-19 vaccine. In DNA, the CDR3 is TGTGCCAGCATGAGCACCGGCGGTCGAGCTTTCTTT. It translates to CASMSTGGRAFF.